The rows below give T cell receptor beta chains drawn from one sample of a study of OX40 agonist ivuxolimab in advanced cancers. TCRdb's table, derived via immunoSEQ multiplex PCR, lists solely in-frame clones and lacks some. The profile shows about 49,000 clones, 85% of them singletons. Sequenced material: CD4+ or CD8+ T cells sorted from blood, taken in a trial of the OX40 agonist ivuxolimab. The receptors originated from an adult with an advanced solid tumor such as melanoma, head and neck, liver or kidney cancer. Each CDR3 is given with its conserved first and last residue. D genes are given only for firm matches. A row's size may be missing; if present it is once, few, many or a size class.

>TRBD1|NA|TRBJ2-7|TRBV5-1|14
TGCGCCAGCAGCCCCGGGACAGACTCCTACGAGCAGTACTTC
CASSPGTDSYEQYF
>NA|once|TRBJ2-2|TRBV16|14
TGTGCCAGCAGCACGACAGGAGGCGGCGGGGAGCTGTTTTTT
CASSTTGGGGELFF
>TRBD2|NA|TRBJ2-7|TRBV12-5|12
TGTGCTAGTGGTTATTCGGGGGGGGAGCAGTACTTC
CASGYSGGEQYF
>NA|NA|TRBJ1-2|TRBV19|15
TGTGCCAGTAGTAACAATACAGGGTTGATCTATGGCTACACCTTC
CASSNNTGLIYGYTF
>NA|NA|TRBJ2-5|TRBV4-3|15
TGCGCCAGCAGCCAAGACGGAGTGGGTCAAGAGACCCAGTACTTC
CASSQDGVGQETQYF
>TRBD1|NA|TRBJ1-5|TRBV25-1|13
TGTGCCAGCAGTGAAACAGGGGGGCAGCCCCAGCATTTT
CASSETGGQPQHF
>NA|NA|TRBJ2-3|TRBV2|15
TGTGCCAGCAGTGAGTGGCGGGGCGACACAGATACGCAGTATTTT
CASSEWRGDTDTQYF
>TRBD1|NA|TRBJ2-1|TRBV5-8|12
TGTGCCAGCAGCTTGAGGGGGCACGCGCAGTTCTTC
CASSLRGHAQFF
>TRBD2|NA|TRBJ2-1|TRBV27|18
TGTGCCAGCAGTTTAGTGTACGTCGGGGGGGCCACCTACAATGAGCAGTTCTTC
CASSLVYVGGATYNEQFF
>NA|NA|TRBJ1-6|TRBV10-2|14
TGCGCCAGCAGTGAACAGGACTATAATTCACCCCTCCACTTT
CASSEQDYNSPLHF
>TRBD1|NA|TRBJ1-2|TRBV6-9|15
TGTGCCAGCAGTTACACGGACAGGGCCAACTATGGCTACACCTTC
CASSYTDRANYGYTF
>NA|NA|TRBJ2-3|TRBV7-3|15
TGTGCCAGCAGCTTATATGGCGGACGCACAGATACGCAGTATTTT
CASSLYGGRTDTQYF
>TRBD1|NA|TRBJ1-2|TRBV19|16
TGTGCCAGTAGTACCCTACCGACAGGGACTCTCTATGGCTACACCTTC
CASSTLPTGTLYGYTF
>NA|NA|TRBJ2-1|TRBV6-1|11
TGTGCCAGTGGACGCTACAATGAGCAGTTCTTC
CASGRYNEQFF
>TRBD2|NA|TRBJ2-5|TRBV2|17
TGTGCCAGCAGTGTAAAACTAGCGGGGGGTACGGAAGAGACCCAGTACTTC
CASSVKLAGGTEETQYF
>NA|NA|TRBJ2-1|TRBV19|11
TGTGCCAGTAGTATTAGCAGTGAGCAGTTCTTC
CASSISSEQFF
>TRBD2|few|TRBJ2-3|TRBV2|15
TGTGCCAGCAGTGACGTAGCGGGTAGCACAGATACGCAGTATTTT
CASSDVAGSTDTQYF
>NA|once|TRBJ2-7|TRBV29-1|12
TGCAGCGTTGTTGGCCGGACGGCCGAGCAGTACTTC
CSVVGRTAEQYF
>NA|NA|TRBJ2-7|TRBV2|13
TGTGCCAGCAGTCCTAGCGATACCTACGAGCAGTACTTC
CASSPSDTYEQYF
>TRBD2|once|TRBJ2-5|TRBV5-4|16
TGTGCCAGCAGCTCTCGGACTAGCGGGGCCCCAGAGACCCAGTACTTC
CASSSRTSGAPETQYF
>NA|NA|TRBJ1-2|TRBV29-1|15
TGCAGCGTTGAGGGAAGGGACGATTTAGTCTATGGCTACACCTTC
CSVEGRDDLVYGYTF
>NA|NA|TRBJ1-1|TRBV21-1|10
TGTGCCACCTGGGGGACTGAAGCTTTCTTT
CATWGTEAFF
>TRBD1|NA|TRBJ1-1|TRBV29-1|12
TGCAGCGCAGGGGGTATAGGCACTGAAGCTTTCTTT
CSAGGIGTEAFF
>NA|NA|TRBJ2-5|TRBV7-9|14
TGTGCCAGCAGCTTAGTTGGGGGGCTGGAGACCCAGTACTTC
CASSLVGGLETQYF
>NA|NA|TRBJ2-3|TRBV5-4|13
TGTGCCAGCGCAAACCATCCCACAGATACGCAGTATTTT
CASANHPTDTQYF
>NA|NA|TRBJ2-5|TRBV5-5|13
TGTGCCAGCAGCTTGCCGGGTGGTGAGACCCAGTACTTC
CASSLPGGETQYF
>TRBD2|NA|TRBJ2-3|TRBV10-1|19
TGCGCCAGCAGTGGGGGACTAGCGGGGGACCCTCTTAGCACAGATACGCAGTATTTT
CASSGGLAGDPLSTDTQYF
>NA|NA|TRBJ1-2|TRBV6-5|14
TGTGCCAGCAGTTACTTCCCCGAGAACTATGGCTACACCTTC
CASSYFPENYGYTF
>NA|NA|TRBJ1-4|TRBV29-1|13
TGCAGCGTTACCGGGACAAACAACCAAAAACTGTTTTTT
CSVTGTNNQKLFF
>NA|NA|TRBJ1-1|TRBV7-9|15
TGTGCCAGCAGCACACTTCTGACAGAGAACACTGAAGCTTTCTTT
CASSTLLTENTEAFF
>NA|NA|TRBJ1-4|TRBV28|15
TGTGCCAGCAGCCCAGCCAGAAGAGGGGTTGAAAAACTGTTTTTT
CASSPARRGVEKLFF
>NA|NA|TRBJ2-7|TRBV19|13
TGTGCCAGTAGTTCCGGGGCCTCCTACGAGCAGTACTTC
CASSSGASYEQYF
>NA|NA|TRBJ2-3|TRBV28|17
TGTGCCAGCAGTTTTCGGCGTGGGGGTGGGGGCACAGATACGCAGTATTTT
CASSFRRGGGGTDTQYF
>NA|few|TRBJ2-6|TRBV27|13
TGTGCCAGCAGTATCAGACCGGGACCCGTCCTGACTTTC
CASSIRPGPVLTF
>NA|medium-sized|TRBJ2-1|TRBV13|14
TGTGCCAGCAGCTTCAGGCAGGGGACCCATGAGCAGTTCTTC
CASSFRQGTHEQFF
>NA|NA|TRBJ2-1|TRBV4-3|14
TGCGCCAGCAGCCAAGATGGGCCTAACAATGAGCAGTTCTTC
CASSQDGPNNEQFF
>NA|NA|TRBJ1-4|TRBV4-2|17
TGTGCCAGCAGCCAAGGTGTCAGCACAGCAACTAATGAAAAACTGTTTTTT
CASSQGVSTATNEKLFF
>NA|NA|TRBJ2-1|TRBV27|16
TGTGCCAGCAGTTGGACTGGGGGATCGGTGTACAATGAGCAGTTCTTC
CASSWTGGSVYNEQFF
>NA|NA|TRBJ2-3|TRBV11-2|18
TGTGCCAGCAGCTCTAGTCCTCCGGCTAGCGCTCTTTCAGATACGCAGTATTTT
CASSSSPPASALSDTQYF
>TRBD2|NA|TRBJ2-2|TRBV9|15
TGTGCCAGCAGCGTAGTCACTAGCGGGCCCGGGGAGCTGTTTTTT
CASSVVTSGPGELFF
>NA|few|TRBJ1-1|TRBV5-6|15
TGTGCCAGCAGCTTGGGTGGAGAGATGAACACTGAAGCTTTCTTT
CASSLGGEMNTEAFF